One and the same sample provided the 24 T cell receptor beta chains below, sequenced in a study of blood T cell repertoires in COVID-19. The repertoire was sequenced with immunoSEQ multiplex PCR; TCRdb's copy has only in-frame clones and lacks some. The sample has 220,000 or so clones; around 86% are singletons. Specimen: PBMCs or T cells enriched from blood (not recorded which). The source of these receptors is a woman in her forties or fifties who had recovered from COVID-19.

The CDR3 spells CASSPSGVGNQPQHF. The CDR3 nucleotides read TGTGCCAGCAGCCCCTCCGGGGTTGGCAATCAGCCCCAGCATTTT. The rearrangement joins TRBV7-2 to TRBJ1-5; no firm D call. The V and J ends lost 5 bases and 2 bases respectively, with 13 bases between them. This CDR3 contains 15 residues. The germline V gene encodes CDR1 SGHTA and CDR2 FQGNSA.

V and J are TRBV20-1 and TRBJ2-7; D unresolved. The germline V and J ends were trimmed by 3 bases and 5 bases, with 8 bases remaining between them. The CDR3 covers 11 residues. Germline V gene lookup returns CDR1 DFQATT and CDR2 SNEGSKA (reference sequence). In DNA form, the CDR3 reads TGCAGTGCTAGTGGGCAAGACGAGCAGTACTTC. Its protein is CSASGQDEQYF.

The chain employs TRBV7-2 and TRBJ2-7, with 9 bases that match TRBD1. Trimming removed 5 bases from V and 0 bases from J; junction bases left unmatched: 5. CDR1 and CDR2 (germline): SGHTA, FQGNSA. The CDR3 has 15 amino acids. The CDR3 loop is CASSQGQGRSYEQYF. The CDR3 region has the DNA TGTGCCAGCAGCCAGGGACAGGGACGCTCCTACGAGCAGTACTTC.

The chain is built from TRBV28 and TRBJ2-7; 12 bases agree with TRBD2. CDR1 and CDR2 (germline): MDHEN, SYDVKM. Unmatched junction bases numbered 6, after V lost 3 bases and J lost 6 bases. The CDR3 has 15 residues. The CDR3 DNA sequence: TGTGCCAGCAGTTTGACTAGCGGGAGAGATGGCGAGCAGTACTTC. This codes for CASSLTSGRDGEQYF.

Of note for this clone: At one boundary the junction diverges from the germline segment, which might be a read error. J is TRBJ1-5 and V is TRBV7-7; D call uncertain. CDR1 is SSHAT and CDR2 is FNYEAQ in the germline V gene (reference sequence). This CDR3 spans 13 amino acids. The CDR3: CASSLDPAGPQHF. DNA for the CDR3: TGTGCTAGCAGCTTAGACCCTGCGGGGCCCCAGCATTTT.

This chain joins TRBV29-1 and TRBJ2-5; TRBD1 agrees at 10 bases. From germline, CDR1 is SQVTM and CDR2 ANQGSEA. The CDR3 length is 13 residues. The V and J ends lost 7 bases and 5 bases, in that order; junction bases with no gene match: 7. The CDR3 protein is CSGRTGGRETQYF. The CDR3 DNA is TGCAGCGGGAGGACAGGGGGACGTGAGACCCAGTACTTC.

The chain links TRBV7-2 to TRBJ1-2; no reliable D call. There are 14 residues in the CDR3. CDR1 SGHTA and CDR2 FQGNSA come from the germline V gene. V was pared by 0 bases and J by 2 bases, with 7 bases between. The CDR3 loop is CASSLATGNYGYTF. As DNA, the CDR3 is TGTGCCAGCAGCTTAGCTACCGGGAACTATGGCTACACCTTC. The full variable domain, its missing parts supplied by reference TRBV7-2 and TRBJ1-2, is GAGVSQSPSNKVTEKGKDVELRCDPISGHTALYWYRQSLGQGLEFLIYFQGNSAPDKSGLPSDRFSAERTGGSVSTLTIQRTQQEDSAVYLCASSLATGNYGYTFGSGTRLTVV.

In this sample, this clone turned up once. The chain is built from TRBV19 and TRBJ1-5; 7 bases agree with TRBD1. Unmatched junction bases numbered 8, after V lost 3 bases and J lost 0 bases. Germline CDR1 and CDR2: LNHDA and SQIVND (reference sequence). This CDR3 contains 17 residues. CDR3 protein: CASSIKSAGGSNQPQHF. The CDR3 DNA reads TGTGCCAGTAGTATCAAGTCGGCAGGGGGTAGCAATCAGCCCCAGCATTTT.

The V call is TRBV2, the J call TRBJ2-1; TRBD2 agrees at 7 bases. V shed 7 bases and J 3 bases; nucleotides not matched to a gene: 3. Germline-derived CDR1 and CDR2 are SNHLY and FYNNEI. The CDR3 extends over 13 amino acids. CDR3 residues: CASIGLDYNEQFF. The CDR3 nucleotides read TGTGCCAGCATTGGACTAGACTACAATGAGCAGTTCTTC.

CDR3 region: CASSVGGSGNQPQHF. The CDR3 DNA is TGTGCCAGCAGTGTAGGGGGTTCGGGCAATCAGCCCCAGCATTTT. The genes are TRBV27 and TRBJ1-5; tentative D call: TRBD1 (6 bases). The V end lost 5 bases, the J end lost 2 bases, and 13 bases lay between the germline ends. The CDR3 is made up of 15 amino acids. Per the germline V gene, CDR1 is MNHEY and CDR2 is SMNVEV (reference sequence).

The J gene is TRBJ2-1, the V gene TRBV7-2; 7 positions match TRBD1. Losses at the gene ends were 7 bases for V and 8 bases for J; bases not matched to a gene: 11. This CDR3 region has 14 residues. Germline CDR1 reads SGHTA; CDR2 reads FQGNSA. CDR3 DNA: TGTGCCAGCACCCCCGACAGGGCCGGCCATGAGCAGTTCTTC. Its protein is CASTPDRAGHEQFF.

The chain is built from TRBV5-1 and TRBJ1-2; D is undetermined. V was shortened by 0 bases and J by 3 bases, with 12 bases between the two germline ends. The CDR3 consists of 15 residues. The germline gives CDR1 SGHRS, CDR2 YFSETQ. The CDR3 DNA follows: TGCGCCAGCAGCTTGGGCTCGAGGGCGGACTATGGCTACACCTTC. This encodes CASSLGSRADYGYTF.

Here the CDR3 reads CATLSREGANYGYTF. The CDR3 bases are TGTGCCACCCTATCCCGCGAGGGGGCAAACTATGGCTACACCTTC. The genes are TRBV28 and TRBJ1-2; 7 nucleotides agree with TRBD1. The J segment lost 2 bases and the V segment lost 10 bases, leaving 13 bases of the junction unmatched. This CDR3 contains 15 residues. CDR1 and CDR2 from the germline V gene are MDHEN and SYDVKM.

The rearrangement links TRBV11-2 to TRBJ2-3; TRBD2 matches at 10 bases. This CDR3 contains 16 residues. V dropped 0 bases and J dropped 4; count of bases not matched to a gene: 4. Germline V lookup: CDR1 SGHAT, CDR2 FQNNGV. The DNA for the CDR3 is TGTGCCAGCAGCTTAGACCCAAGCGGGGGGGCAGATACGCAGTATTTT. Protein sequence: CASSLDPSGGADTQYF.

In its sample, this clone was seen a few times. The chain couples TRBV5-1 to TRBJ2-3; 7 nucleotides line up with TRBD1. Trimming removed 4 bases from V and 2 bases from J; junction bases left unmatched: 10. From germline, CDR1 is SGHRS and CDR2 YFSETQ. The CDR3 has 16 amino acids. CDR3 amino acids: CASSDEQGSLTDTQYF. CDR3 bases: TGCGCCAGCAGCGACGAACAGGGGTCTCTCACAGATACGCAGTATTTT.

This clone was seen a handful of times. V gene TRBV7-9 combines with J gene TRBJ2-7, with D perhaps matching TRBD2 (6 bases). This CDR3 is 14 amino acids long. The germline V and J ends were trimmed by 5 bases and 5 bases, with 16 bases remaining between them. The germline V gene encodes CDR1 SEHNR and CDR2 FQNEAQ (reference sequence). The CDR3 loop reads CASSQGGGFHEQYF. CDR3 nucleotides: TGTGCCAGCAGCCAAGGTGGGGGGTTCCACGAGCAGTACTTC.

CDR3 in DNA: TGTGCCAGCAGCTTGCTTGCAGGGGGTGTGGATGGCTACACCTTC. Its protein product is CASSLLAGGVDGYTF. This sequence joins TRBV5-4 and TRBJ1-2; TRBD1 matches at 7 bases. CDR1 SGHNT and CDR2 YYREEE come from the germline V gene (reference sequence). V was clipped by 1 base and J by 6 bases; unmatched bases: 9. The CDR3 has 15 amino acids.

This sequence joins TRBV7-2 and TRBJ2-7; the D is unclear. Between the trimmed V and J ends, which lost 2 bases and 0 bases, there was a span of 11 bases. This CDR3 has 15 residues. Germline V CDR1 and CDR2: SGHTA, FQGNSA. The CDR3 DNA reads TGTGCCAGCAGCTTACATCCAGCGAGCTCCTACGAGCAGTACTTC. Its translation: CASSLHPASSYEQYF.

V is TRBV27 and J is TRBJ2-2; the D is unclear. Trimming left V 3 bases short and J 2 bases short, with 7 bases between. Germline CDR1 and CDR2: MNHEY and SMNVEV (reference sequence). The CDR3 spans 14 residues. CDR3 protein: CASSFRLNTGELFF. In nucleotides, the CDR3 is TGTGCCAGCAGTTTCCGCCTAAACACCGGGGAGCTGTTTTTT.

The rearrangement uses TRBV7-2 and TRBJ1-1; weak D call: TRBD1 (5 bases). The CDR3 spans 14 residues. The V gene lost 0 bases and the J gene lost 1 base, with 6 bases spanning the gap. The germline gives CDR1 SGHTA, CDR2 FQGNSA. The CDR3 sequence: CASSLAQGNTEAFF. The CDR3 DNA sequence: TGTGCCAGCAGCTTAGCGCAGGGGAACACTGAAGCTTTCTTT.

V gene TRBV15 combines with J gene TRBJ1-1, with D perhaps TRBD1 (6 bases). The CDR3 contains 16 residues. V was trimmed by 0 bases and J by 1 base, leaving 12 bases between them. Germline CDR1 is LNHNV and CDR2 is YYDKDF (reference sequence). The CDR3 region is CATSRDRGGGNTEAFF. CDR3 bases: TGTGCCACCAGCAGAGATCGGGGAGGGGGGAACACTGAAGCTTTCTTT.

This clone was recorded once. This sequence joins TRBV10-3 and TRBJ2-7, with TRBD2 as a possible D gene (5 bases). V lost 3 bases to trimming and J lost 3 bases, with 12 bases between them. Germline lookup yields CDR1 ENHRY and CDR2 SYGVKD. CDR3 length: 14 residues. CDR3 region: CAISDGGRVYEQYF. CDR3 nucleotide sequence: TGTGCCATCAGTGACGGAGGACGGGTCTACGAGCAGTACTTC.

The rearrangement uses TRBV19 and TRBJ1-1; 9 bases match TRBD1. Germline CDR1 is LNHDA and CDR2 is SQIVND (reference sequence). The CDR3 contains 14 residues. J was trimmed by 5 bases and V by 3 bases; bases with no gene match: 4. The CDR3 DNA is TGTGCCAGTAGTATGGGACAGGGTGGGACTGAAGCTTTCTTT. Amino acid sequence: CASSMGQGGTEAFF.

The chain links TRBV10-3 to TRBJ1-2; 8 bases fit TRBD1. The germline gives CDR1 ENHRY, CDR2 SYGVKD. This CDR3 is 16 amino acids long. The junction had 11 bases not matched to a gene; V was cut back by 2 bases and J by 6 bases. CDR3 sequence reads: CAISEPGQGSRNGYTF. DNA for the CDR3: TGTGCCATCAGTGAGCCTGGACAGGGTTCAAGGAATGGCTACACCTTC.